The 29 T cell receptor beta chains reported below all come from one sample, sequenced in a study of siplizumab effects on memory and regulatory T cells. Profiling relied on immunoSEQ multiplex PCR, and the TCRdb table lists in-frame clones only, not all of them. The profile shows about 100,000 clones, about nine tenths of them singletons. The sequencing sample was made of CD4+ T cells sorted from blood. The receptors here all came from a human donor in good health.

The chain recombines TRBV5-6 with TRBJ1-1; weak D call: TRBD1 (5 bases). V was shortened by 3 bases and J by 2 bases, with 17 bases between the two germline ends. The CDR3 has 16 residues. The germline CDR1 and CDR2 sequences are SGHDT and YYEEEE. The CDR3 DNA follows: TGTGCCAGCAGCTCCCACCTCTTGGGGGTAAACACTGAAGCTTTCTTT. This codes for CASSSHLLGVNTEAFF.

The rearrangement joins TRBV6-1 to TRBJ2-4; D is perhaps TRBD2 (6 bases). The CDR3 contains 14 residues. CDR1 MNHNS and CDR2 SASEGT come from the germline V gene. Trimming removed 4 bases from V and 1 base from J, with 8 bases in between. The CDR3 DNA reads as TGTGCCAGCAGTGCGCTAGCGGCCAAAAACATTCAGTACTTC. Protein sequence: CASSALAAKNIQYF.

The chain couples TRBV29-1 to TRBJ2-1; no clear D gene. CDR1 and CDR2 from the germline V gene are SQVTM and ANQGSEA. The CDR3 has 10 residues. Trimming stripped 2 bases from V and 10 bases from J, with 6 bases between. For the CDR3, the DNA is TGCAGCGTTGAACTCGGGGAGCAGTTCTTC. Translation: CSVELGEQFF.

The chain employs TRBV9 and TRBJ1-1; the D is unclear. From germline, CDR1 is SGDLS and CDR2 YYNGEE. V lost 0 bases to trimming and J lost 0 bases, with 6 bases between them. The CDR3 runs to 14 residues. The CDR3, as DNA: TGTGCCAGCAGCGTAGGTGGGGTGAACACTGAAGCTTTCTTT. Translating gives CASSVGGVNTEAFF.

The gene calls are TRBV5-1 and TRBJ1-6, with D maybe TRBD1 (5 bases). V was clipped by 0 bases and J by 14 bases, with 15 bases between them. This CDR3 comprises 14 residues. Germline V gene data show CDR1 as SGHRS and CDR2 as YFSETQ. This chain's CDR3 is CASSLDSQGGTLHF. CDR3 nucleotide sequence: TGCGCCAGCAGCTTGGATAGTCAGGGCGGGACCCTCCACTTT.

The chain joins TRBV28 to TRBJ1-2; 7 bases are a match to TRBD1. The V gene's germline CDR1 is MDHEN and CDR2 SYDVKM. The ends lost 5 bases at V and 7 bases at J; junction bases unmatched: 16. This CDR3 is 16 amino acids long. In DNA form, the CDR3 reads TGTGCCAGCAGTCCTGTCGACAGGGCGTCAATTGGTGGCTACACCTTC. It yields the protein CASSPVDRASIGGYTF.

This clone showed up just once. J is TRBJ1-5 and V is TRBV27, with 7 bases aligning to TRBD1. Looked up from germline, CDR1 is MNHEY and CDR2 is SMNVEV (reference sequence). The CDR3 totals 19 residues. V was clipped by 1 base and J by 4 bases; unmatched bases: 16. CDR3 amino acids: CASSLLETLGGTVNQPQHF. The CDR3 coding sequence is TGTGCCAGCAGTTTATTGGAAACGCTAGGGGGCACAGTTAATCAGCCCCAGCATTTT.

This clone was observed a single time. V is TRBV19 and J is TRBJ2-7, with D perhaps matching TRBD2 (6 bases). V shed 8 bases and J shed 7 bases, with 18 bases lying between them. The CDR3 is 13 residues long. The germline V gene has CDR1 LNHDA and CDR2 SQIVND (reference sequence). CDR3 sequence (DNA): TGTGCCAGTTCCGGCGGGGTGTCTGGGGAGCAGTACTTC. This encodes CASSGGVSGEQYF.

Note on this clone: Relative to the germline gene, one junction end is altered; a read error may explain this. The CDR3 region has the DNA TGTGCCAGCGAATCGGGACAGGGGTTC. This codes for CASESGQGF. V is TRBV5-5 and J is TRBJ1-2, with 10 bases fitting TRBD1. CDR3 length: 9 amino acids. CDR1 SGHKS and CDR2 YYEKEE come from the germline V gene (reference sequence).

The chain employs TRBV6-5 and TRBJ2-2, with TRBD2 matching 8 bases. This CDR3 has 15 residues. The germline CDR1 and CDR2 sequences are MNHEY and SVGAGI. Losses at the gene ends were 2 bases for V and 7 bases for J; bases not matched to a gene: 6. The CDR3 here is CASSYPGGRHGELFF. The CDR3 coding sequence is TGTGCCAGCAGTTACCCGGGGGGGAGGCACGGGGAGCTGTTTTTT.

This clone was seen a few times. This chain connects TRBV11-2 to TRBJ1-2; a possible D gene is TRBD1 (5 bases). The germline gives CDR1 SGHAT, CDR2 FQNNGV. There are 13 residues in the CDR3. V lost 1 base and J 8 bases, leaving 11 bases between the germline ends. CDR3 DNA sequence: TGTGCCAGCAGCTTAGTCGAGGGGCTCGGCTACACCTTC. Residues: CASSLVEGLGYTF. The whole variable domain, remainder taken from reference TRBV11-2 and TRBJ1-2, is EAGVAQSPRYKIIEKRQSVAFWCNPISGHATLYWYQQILGQGPKLLIQFQNNGVVDDSQLPKDRFSAERLKGVDSTLKIQPAKLEDSAVYLCASSLVEGLGYTFGSGTRLTVV.

J is TRBJ1-2 and V is TRBV7-8, with TRBD1 matching over 9 bases. This CDR3 region has 17 residues. V gave up 1 base and J gave up 4 bases; unmatched junction bases: 10. Germline CDR1 and CDR2: SGHVS and FQNEAQ. The CDR3 is CASSLGGTGLWGYGYTF. CDR3 in DNA: TGTGCCAGCAGCTTAGGCGGGACAGGGTTATGGGGCTATGGCTACACCTTC.

This clone has a single count. This rearrangement joins TRBV10-3 to TRBJ2-5, with 8 bases identical to TRBD1. J was trimmed by 4 bases and V by 3 bases; bases with no gene match: 7. The CDR3 runs 15 residues. Germline V gene data show CDR1 as ENHRY and CDR2 as SYGVKD. The CDR3 sequence: CAISDRGRESETQYF. CDR3 bases: TGTGCCATCAGTGACAGGGGGCGCGAGTCAGAGACCCAGTACTTC.

J is TRBJ1-5 and V is TRBV12-5, with D possibly being TRBD1 (5 bases). Trimming took 5 bases from V and 0 from J, leaving 8 bases between them. Germline CDR1 and CDR2: LGHNT and FRNRAP. The CDR3 length is 14 residues. The CDR3 DNA is TGTGCTAGTGGTCATACAGGTAGCAATCAGCCCCAGCATTTT. It specifies CASGHTGSNQPQHF.

This chain's CDR3 is CASSQDRRGTNYGYTF. The CDR3 DNA sequence: TGCGCCAGCAGCCAAGATCGCCGGGGGACTAACTATGGCTACACCTTC. The chain recombines TRBV4-3 with TRBJ1-2; weak D call: TRBD1 (5 bases). Trimming pared 0 bases from V and 0 bases from J, leaving 11 bases between. Germline V gene sequence: CDR1 LGHNA, CDR2 YSLEER. CDR3 length: 16 residues.

This chain joins TRBV11-2 and TRBJ2-7; D may be TRBD1 (5 bases). The CDR3 extends over 14 amino acids. The V and J ends lost 4 bases and 2 bases respectively, with 12 bases between them. The germline gives CDR1 SGHAT, CDR2 FQNNGV. The CDR3 DNA follows: TGTGCCAGCAGCTACCCCCCAGGGACCTACGAGCAGTACTTC. This sequence encodes CASSYPPGTYEQYF. Full variable domain (remainder filled in from reference TRBV11-2 and TRBJ2-7): EAGVAQSPRYKIIEKRQSVAFWCNPISGHATLYWYQQILGQGPKLLIQFQNNGVVDDSQLPKDRFSAERLKGVDSTLKIQPAKLEDSAVYLCASSYPPGTYEQYFGPGTRLTVT.

The rearrangement links TRBV4-3 to TRBJ1-2, with 8 bases fitting TRBD1. Trimming cost V 2 bases and J 1 base; bases outside gene matches: 9. Germline values: CDR1 LGHNA, CDR2 YSLEER. This CDR3 is built from 17 residues. DNA of the CDR3: TGCGCCAGCAGCCAACCCCCCGACAGGGGACTTAACTATGGCTACACCTTC. Translating it yields CASSQPPDRGLNYGYTF.

This clone appeared once. The chain links TRBV28 to TRBJ2-3; D ambiguous. The CDR3 spans 12 residues. Trimming pared 2 bases from V and 4 bases from J, leaving 4 bases between. The germline V gene has CDR1 MDHEN and CDR2 SYDVKM. This CDR3 reads CASSLGADTQYF. CDR3 in DNA: TGTGCCAGCAGTTTAGGGGCAGATACGCAGTATTTT.

The chain couples TRBV10-3 to TRBJ2-2; D is unresolved. Germline assignment: CDR1 ENHRY and CDR2 SYGVKD. The V and J ends lost 0 bases and 7 bases respectively, with 6 bases between them. This CDR3 spans 13 amino acids. In DNA, the CDR3 is TGTGCCATCAGTGAGTCGAATGGCGGGGAGCTGTTTTTT. Translation gives CAISESNGGELFF.

This chain joins TRBV9 and TRBJ1-5, with 7 nucleotides matching TRBD1. The germline gives CDR1 SGDLS, CDR2 YYNGEE. Trimming at V came to 3 bases and at J to 5 bases, leaving 2 bases not matched to a gene. This CDR3 has 13 residues. In DNA, the CDR3 is TGTGCCAGCAGCGGAACAGGGGATCAGCCCCAGCATTTT. This gives the protein CASSGTGDQPQHF. The full variable domain, completed using reference TRBV9 and TRBJ1-5, is DSGVTQTPKHLITATGQRVTLRCSPRSGDLSVYWYQQSLDQGLQFLIQYYNGEERAKGNILERFSAQQFPDLHSELNLSSLELGDSALYFCASSGTGDQPQHFGDGTRLSIL.

Here the CDR3 DNA reads TGTGCCAGCAGTGAATATAAGGGCAGCACTATGTACGAGCAGTACTTC. This encodes CASSEYKGSTMYEQYF. The J gene is TRBJ2-7, the V gene TRBV25-1; D unclear. The V end was cut by 0 bases, the J end by 4 bases, with 16 bases between. The germline V gene has CDR1 MGHDK and CDR2 SYGVNS. This CDR3 is 16 amino acids long.

The chain joins TRBV15 to TRBJ1-2; D is possibly TRBD1 (5 bases). The CDR3 length is 13 residues. CDR1 is LNHNV and CDR2 is YYDKDF in the germline V gene (reference sequence). Trimming pared 0 bases from V and 6 bases from J, leaving 8 bases between. The CDR3 region is CATSRDLGDGYTF. The CDR3 bases are TGTGCCACCAGCAGAGATTTGGGGGATGGCTACACCTTC.

The genes are TRBV27 and TRBJ2-7; TRBD1 aligns across 7 bases. The length of the CDR3 is 15 residues. Germline V gives CDR1 MNHEY, CDR2 SMNVEV (reference sequence). With V trimmed by 6 bases and J by 4 bases, 12 bases remained unmatched. The CDR3 loop reads CASSRGGTYPYEQYF. The CDR3 DNA reads as TGTGCCAGCAGCCGAGGGGGCACTTACCCTTACGAGCAGTACTTC.

This chain uses TRBV9 with TRBJ2-1; 7 nucleotides match TRBD1. The J segment lost 2 bases and the V segment lost 4 bases, leaving 12 bases of the junction unmatched. Germline values: CDR1 SGDLS, CDR2 YYNGEE. The CDR3 is 17 amino acids. The CDR3 DNA is TGTGCCAGCAGCCCCCGCCTACAGGGGAACGCCTACAATGAGCAGTTCTTC. Translating gives CASSPRLQGNAYNEQFF.

In this sample, this clone turned up a few times. The CDR3: CASSLAGNEQFF. Here the CDR3 DNA reads TGCGCCAGCAGCTTGGCCGGGAATGAGCAGTTCTTC. The chain combines TRBV5-1 with TRBJ2-1; no clear D. The CDR3 has 12 residues. Per the germline V gene, CDR1 is SGHRS and CDR2 is YFSETQ. Between the trimmed V and J ends, which lost 0 bases and 7 bases, there was a span of 5 bases.

The chain links TRBV28 to TRBJ2-7; 8 bases line up with TRBD1. CDR1 and CDR2 from the germline V gene are MDHEN and SYDVKM. Trimming at V came to 5 bases and at J to 3 bases, leaving 15 bases not matched to a gene. The CDR3 extends over 17 amino acids. The DNA of the CDR3 is TGTGCCAGCAGTCCCCCGACAGGGGTCCTCCCGTACTACGAGCAGTACTTC. It yields the protein CASSPPTGVLPYYEQYF.

This chain connects TRBV7-9 to TRBJ1-4; D ambiguous. There are 14 residues in the CDR3. CDR1 and CDR2 (germline): SEHNR, FQNEAQ (reference sequence). The V gene lost 5 bases and the J gene lost 5 bases, with 12 bases spanning the gap. As DNA, the CDR3 is TGTGCCAGCAGCGCGGGCGTACAAAATGAAAAACTGTTTTTT. It codes for CASSAGVQNEKLFF.

The chain employs TRBV19 and TRBJ1-2; D possibly corresponds to TRBD1 (5 bases). CDR3 size: 15 residues. Trimming removed 3 bases from V and 1 base from J, with 12 bases in between. Germline lookup yields CDR1 LNHDA and CDR2 SQIVND (reference sequence). The CDR3 loop reads CASSILWGSNYGYTF. As DNA, the CDR3 is TGTGCCAGTAGTATCCTGTGGGGCAGTAACTATGGCTACACCTTC.

The chain uses TRBV10-1 and TRBJ1-5; the D gene is possibly TRBD1 (5 bases). V was shortened by 6 bases and J by 0 bases, with 15 bases between the two germline ends. Per germline, CDR1 WNHNN and CDR2 SYGVQD (reference sequence). CDR3 size: 16 residues. DNA for the CDR3: TGCGCCAGCAGCGCATGGACACCCTATAGCAATCAGCCCCAGCATTTT. Translating gives CASSAWTPYSNQPQHF.